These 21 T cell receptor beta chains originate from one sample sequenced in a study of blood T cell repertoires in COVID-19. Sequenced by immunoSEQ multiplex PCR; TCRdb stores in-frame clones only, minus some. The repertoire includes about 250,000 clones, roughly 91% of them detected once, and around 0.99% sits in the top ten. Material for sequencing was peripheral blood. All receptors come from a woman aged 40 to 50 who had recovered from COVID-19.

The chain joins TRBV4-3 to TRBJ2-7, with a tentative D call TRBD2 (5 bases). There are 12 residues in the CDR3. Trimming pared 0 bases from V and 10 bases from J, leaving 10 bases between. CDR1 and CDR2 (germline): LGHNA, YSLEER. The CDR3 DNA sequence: TGCGCCAGCAGCCAAGATCGCGGGCGACAGTACTTC. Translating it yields CASSQDRGRQYF.

As DNA, the CDR3 is TGCGCCAGCAGCACGCAGGGGGCCATTCCTAGGGAGCAGTACTTC. As protein: CASSTQGAIPREQYF. The V gene is TRBV5-1, the J gene TRBJ2-7, with 8 bases matching TRBD1. CDR1 is SGHRS and CDR2 is YFSETQ in the germline V gene. This CDR3 comprises 15 residues. V was clipped by 4 bases and J by 7 bases; unmatched bases: 13.

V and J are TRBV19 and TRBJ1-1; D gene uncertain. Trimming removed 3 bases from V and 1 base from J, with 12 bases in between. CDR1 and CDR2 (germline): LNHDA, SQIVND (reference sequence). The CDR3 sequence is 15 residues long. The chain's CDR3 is CASSISTLPNTEAFF. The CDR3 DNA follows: TGTGCCAGTAGTATTTCTACTCTCCCGAACACTGAAGCTTTCTTT.

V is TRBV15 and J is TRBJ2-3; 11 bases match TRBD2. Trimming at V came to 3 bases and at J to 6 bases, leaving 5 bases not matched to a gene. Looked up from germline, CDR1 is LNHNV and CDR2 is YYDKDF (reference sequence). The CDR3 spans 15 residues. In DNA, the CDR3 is TGTGCCACCAGCAGGGGACTAGCGGCCCCGGATACGCAGTATTTT. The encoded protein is CATSRGLAAPDTQYF.

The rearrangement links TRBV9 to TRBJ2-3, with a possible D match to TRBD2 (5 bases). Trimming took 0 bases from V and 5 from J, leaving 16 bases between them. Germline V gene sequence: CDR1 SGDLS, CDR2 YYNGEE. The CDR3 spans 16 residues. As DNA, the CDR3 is TGTGCCAGCAGCGTAGGGGAGACTCCTGGGCGAGATACGCAGTATTTT. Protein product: CASSVGETPGRDTQYF.

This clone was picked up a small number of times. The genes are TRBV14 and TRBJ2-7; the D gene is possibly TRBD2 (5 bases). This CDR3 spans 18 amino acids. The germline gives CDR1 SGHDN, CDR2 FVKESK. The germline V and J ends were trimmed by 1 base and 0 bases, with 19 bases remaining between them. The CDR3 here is CASSQGVGPPGSSYEQYF. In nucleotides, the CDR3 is TGTGCCAGCAGCCAAGGTGTGGGCCCCCCTGGGAGCTCCTACGAGCAGTACTTC.

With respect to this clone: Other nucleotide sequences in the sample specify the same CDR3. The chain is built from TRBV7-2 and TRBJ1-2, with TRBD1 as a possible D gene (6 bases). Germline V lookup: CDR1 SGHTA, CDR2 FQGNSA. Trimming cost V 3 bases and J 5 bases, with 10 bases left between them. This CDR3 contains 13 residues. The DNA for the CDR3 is TGTGCCAGCAGCTTTGGGGGCGGGTATGGCTACACCTTC. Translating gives CASSFGGGYGYTF.

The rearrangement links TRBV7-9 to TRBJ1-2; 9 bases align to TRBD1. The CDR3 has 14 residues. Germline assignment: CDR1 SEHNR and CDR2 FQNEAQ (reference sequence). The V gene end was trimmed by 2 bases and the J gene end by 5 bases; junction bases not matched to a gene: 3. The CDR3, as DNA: TGTGCCAGCAGCTTACGGGACAGGGTATATGGCTACACCTTC. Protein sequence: CASSLRDRVYGYTF.

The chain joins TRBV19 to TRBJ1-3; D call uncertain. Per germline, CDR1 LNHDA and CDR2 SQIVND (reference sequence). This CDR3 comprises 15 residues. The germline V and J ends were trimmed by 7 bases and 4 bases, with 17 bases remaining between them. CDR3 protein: CASTINLSRGNTIYF. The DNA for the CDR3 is TGTGCCAGTACCATCAACCTGTCTCGGGGAAACACCATATATTTT.

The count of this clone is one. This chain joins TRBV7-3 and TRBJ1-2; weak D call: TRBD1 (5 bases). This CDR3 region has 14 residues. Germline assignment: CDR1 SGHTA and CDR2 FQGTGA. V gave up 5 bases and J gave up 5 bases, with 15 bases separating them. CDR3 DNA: TGTGCCAGCAGCCCCCCCGGGGGGACGTATGGCTACACCTTC. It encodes CASSPPGGTYGYTF.

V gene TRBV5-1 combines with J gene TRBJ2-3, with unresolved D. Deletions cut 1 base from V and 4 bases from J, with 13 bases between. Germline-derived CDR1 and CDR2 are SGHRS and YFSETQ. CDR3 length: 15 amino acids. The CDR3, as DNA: TGCGCCAGCAGCTTGATGCCATCTCCGGCAGATACGCAGTATTTT. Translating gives CASSLMPSPADTQYF.

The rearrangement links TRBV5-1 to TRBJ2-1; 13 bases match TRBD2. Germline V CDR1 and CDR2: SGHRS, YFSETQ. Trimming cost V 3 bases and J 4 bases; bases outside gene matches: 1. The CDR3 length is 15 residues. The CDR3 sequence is CASSWTSGGYNEQFF. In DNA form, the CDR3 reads TGCGCCAGCAGCTGGACTAGCGGGGGATACAATGAGCAGTTCTTC.

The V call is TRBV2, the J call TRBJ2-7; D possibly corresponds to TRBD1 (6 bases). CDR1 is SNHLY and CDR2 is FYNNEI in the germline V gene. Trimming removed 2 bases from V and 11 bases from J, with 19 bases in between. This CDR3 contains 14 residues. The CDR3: CASSESTGPLRKYF. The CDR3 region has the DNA TGTGCCAGCAGTGAATCGACAGGCCCTCTACGGAAGTACTTC.

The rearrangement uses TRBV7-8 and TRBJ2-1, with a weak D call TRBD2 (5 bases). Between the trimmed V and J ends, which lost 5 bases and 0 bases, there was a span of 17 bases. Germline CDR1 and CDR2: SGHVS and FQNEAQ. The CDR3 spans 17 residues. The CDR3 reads CASSPRGGLSSYNEQFF. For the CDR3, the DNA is TGTGCCAGCAGCCCCCGGGGTGGGCTCAGCTCCTACAATGAGCAGTTCTTC.

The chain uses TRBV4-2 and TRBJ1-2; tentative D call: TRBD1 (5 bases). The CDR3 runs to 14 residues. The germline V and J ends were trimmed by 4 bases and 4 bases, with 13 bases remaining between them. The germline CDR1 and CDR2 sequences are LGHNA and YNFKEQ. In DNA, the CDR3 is TGTGCCAGCAGCCGAGAGGCGGGGGGCTATGGCTACACCTTC. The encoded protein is CASSREAGGYGYTF.

The CDR3 loop is CASSPPGYAANEQFF. The CDR3 region has the DNA TGTGCCAGCAGCCCACCCGGTTACGCGGCCAATGAGCAGTTCTTC. The chain carries TRBV7-9 and TRBJ2-1; D gene uncertain. Trimming removed 5 bases at V and 6 bases at J, with 17 bases between. Looked up from germline, CDR1 is SEHNR and CDR2 is FQNEAQ (reference sequence). This CDR3 is 15 amino acids long. Full variable domain (remainder filled in from reference TRBV7-9 and TRBJ2-1): DTGVSQNPRHKITKRGQNVTFRCDPISEHNRLYWYRQTLGQGPEFLTYFQNEAQLEKSRLLSDRFSAERPKGSFSTLEIQRTEQGDSAMYLCASSPPGYAANEQFFGPGTRLTVL.

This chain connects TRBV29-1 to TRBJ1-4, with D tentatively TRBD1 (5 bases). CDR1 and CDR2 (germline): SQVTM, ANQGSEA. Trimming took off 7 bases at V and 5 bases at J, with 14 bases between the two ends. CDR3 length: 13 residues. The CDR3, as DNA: TGCAGCGGTGGCGGGGCAGCAAATGAAAAACTGTTTTTT. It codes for CSGGGAANEKLFF.

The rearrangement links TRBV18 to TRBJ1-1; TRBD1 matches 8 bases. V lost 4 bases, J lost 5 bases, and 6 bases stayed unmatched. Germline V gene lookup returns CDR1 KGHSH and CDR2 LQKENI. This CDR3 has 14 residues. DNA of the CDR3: TGTGCCAGCTCACGCGACAGGGGAGGAACTGAAGCTTTCTTT. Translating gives CASSRDRGGTEAFF.

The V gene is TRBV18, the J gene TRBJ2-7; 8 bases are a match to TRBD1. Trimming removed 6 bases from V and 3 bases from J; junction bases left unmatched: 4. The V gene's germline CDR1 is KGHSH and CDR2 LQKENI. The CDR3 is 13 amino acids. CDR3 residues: CASSPTGGYEQYF. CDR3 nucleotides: TGTGCCAGCTCCCCTACAGGGGGCTACGAGCAGTACTTC. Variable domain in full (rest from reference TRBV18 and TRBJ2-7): NAGVMQNPRHLVRRRGQEARLRCSPMKGHSHVYWYRQLPEEGLKFMVYLQKENIIDESGMPKERFSAEFPKEGPSILRIQQVVRGDSAAYFCASSPTGGYEQYFGPGTRLTVT.

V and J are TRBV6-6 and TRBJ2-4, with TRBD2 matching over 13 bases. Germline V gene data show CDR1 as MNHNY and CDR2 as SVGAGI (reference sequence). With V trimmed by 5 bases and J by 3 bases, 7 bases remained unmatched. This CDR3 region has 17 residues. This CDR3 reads CASSQLTSGGGKNIQYF. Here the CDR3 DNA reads TGTGCCAGCAGTCAGCTCACTAGCGGGGGGGGCAAAAACATTCAGTACTTC.

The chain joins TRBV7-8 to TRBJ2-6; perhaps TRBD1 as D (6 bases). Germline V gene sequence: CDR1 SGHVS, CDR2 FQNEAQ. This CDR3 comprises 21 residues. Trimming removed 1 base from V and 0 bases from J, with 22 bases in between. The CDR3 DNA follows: TGTGCCAGCAGCTTAGTGGGGCTGGGTGGGACACTGACCTCTGGGGCCAACGTCCTGACTTTC. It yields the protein CASSLVGLGGTLTSGANVLTF.